Listed here are 3 T cell receptor beta chains from one sample, sequenced in a study of CXCR3-negative and CXCR3-positive naive CD8 T cells. Overall study results and limits: Hydrophobicity of TRB CDR3s was greater in CXCR3-positive naive cells than in CXCR3-negative naive cells.

These TCRs are of unknown antigen specificity. UMI-labeled 5' RACE TRB cDNA libraries were prepared from the cells. TCRdb reprocessed the 5' RACE reads, keeping one entry per CDR3 protein, no DNA. The table lists approximately 100,000 distinct CDR3 sequences. Sequencing was carried out using naive CXCR3+ CD8+ T cells from blood. Subset denoted: CD45RO-CCR7+CD27+CD95- naive CD8+ T cells expressing CXCR3 (TNR3+). All receptors derive from a human donor in good health. Some clones in this sample may be carry-over from other donors' samples.

The genes are TRBV7-9 and TRBJ2-1; without DNA, the TCRdb call of TRBD2 cannot be checked. The CDR3 spans 16 residues. Germline loops: CDR1 SEHNR, CDR2 FQNEAQ (reference sequence). CDR3 amino acids: CASSQGTSGSSDEQFF.

This chain connects TRBV7-9 to TRBJ2-3; the D call of TRBD1 rests on TCRdb alone, since no DNA is present to check it. The CDR3 runs to 15 residues. The germline CDR1 and CDR2 sequences are SEHNR and FQNEAQ (reference sequence). The CDR3 loop reads CASSFRDRTTDTQYF.

V is TRBV19 and J is TRBJ2-1; TCRdb returns TRBD2, unconfirmable since there is no DNA. From germline, CDR1 is LNHDA and CDR2 SQIVND (reference sequence). The CDR3 is 14 residues long. The CDR3 sequence: CASSITSGNNEQFF.